The next 7 T cell receptor beta chains were all read from a single sample in a study of T cells in Graves' hyperthyroidism and ophthalmopathy. RNA transcripts served as the template for amplifying TCR beta CDR3 regions. The HTBI set primed first-round TCR CDR3 RT-PCR. TCRdb reprocessed the multiplex PCR reads with MiXCR, giving one entry per CDR3 protein. The table lists some 600,000 distinct CDR3 sequences, around 13% of them singletons. The material sequenced was blood. The source is a woman in her 30s with Graves' hyperthyroidism that later progressed to Graves' ophthalmopathy.

The chain recombines TRBV5-1 with TRBJ2-7; maybe TRBD2 (5 bases). Germline CDR1 and CDR2: SGHRS and YFSETQ. Trimming cost V 0 bases and J 0 bases, with 7 bases left between them. CDR3 length: 14 amino acids. The CDR3 nucleotides read TGCGCCAGCAGCTTGGAAGCGGTCTCCTACGAGCAGTACTTC. It yields the protein CASSLEAVSYEQYF.

This clonotype was counted ten times or more. The chain joins TRBV30 to TRBJ2-5; D unresolved. This CDR3 is 12 amino acids long. V lost 5 bases and J lost 1, with 8 bases in between. The germline V gene has CDR1 GTSNPN and CDR2 SVGIG (reference sequence). CDR3 in amino acids: CAWLGFQETQYF. The CDR3 DNA is TGTGCCTGGCTAGGGTTCCAAGAGACCCAGTACTTC.

The chain couples TRBV12-3 or TRBV12-4 to TRBJ2-7; 9 bases are a match to TRBD2. J lost 4 bases, V lost 6 bases, and 13 bases had no gene match. The CDR3 runs to 16 residues. CDR3 nucleotides: TGTGCCAGCAGCCCGATCGAGCGGGAGGTGAAGTACGAGCAGTACTTC. Translation: CASSPIEREVKYEQYF.

This clonotype showed up many times. This chain uses TRBV30 with TRBJ1-2; D gene uncertain. This CDR3 is built from 14 residues. Germline CDR1 is GTSNPN and CDR2 is SVGIG (reference sequence). Trimming removed 2 bases at V and 1 base at J, with 11 bases between. For the CDR3, the DNA is TGTGCCTGGAGTACAGAATACGTTAACTATGGCTACACCTTC. Its protein product is CAWSTEYVNYGYTF.

This chain uses TRBV7-2 with TRBJ2-7, with unresolved D. The germline V and J ends were trimmed by 4 bases and 2 bases, with 12 bases remaining between them. Germline V gene sequence: CDR1 SGHTA, CDR2 FQGNSA. The CDR3 covers 14 residues. The CDR3 here is CASSWLEPPYEQYF. In nucleotides, the CDR3 is TGTGCCAGCAGCTGGCTAGAGCCCCCCTACGAGCAGTACTTC.

This clonotype was detected a few times. The chain joins TRBV5-1 to TRBJ2-3; possibly TRBD1 for D (6 bases). The CDR3 sequence is 15 residues long. Trimming stripped 0 bases from V and 2 bases from J, with 10 bases between. Looked up from germline, CDR1 is SGHRS and CDR2 is YFSETQ. The CDR3 region has the DNA TGCGCCAGCAGCTTGGCTCAGGGGACCACAGATACGCAGTATTTT. Translation gives CASSLAQGTTDTQYF.

This sequence joins TRBV7-9 and TRBJ2-3, with TRBD2 identical over 8 bases. After removal of 5 bases from V and 7 bases from J, the junction contained 17 bases not matched to a gene. CDR3 size: 17 residues. Germline V lookup: CDR1 SEHNR, CDR2 FQNEAQ (reference sequence). This CDR3 reads CASSQEVLAGERNTQYF. The DNA of the CDR3 is TGTGCCAGCAGCCAAGAAGTCCTAGCGGGCGAGAGAAATACGCAGTATTTT.